These 20 T cell receptor beta chains were sequenced from one sample in a study of blood T cell repertoires in COVID-19. Some clones are missing from TCRdb's copy, which holds only in-frame ones; the method was immunoSEQ multiplex PCR. Of 140,000 to 150,000 clones listed, approximately 85% are singletons. The sequencing sample was made of peripheral blood. The origin of the receptors is an older woman with COVID-19, enrolled during active disease.

This chain links TRBV9 with TRBJ2-1; 13 nucleotides line up with TRBD2. Germline CDR1 SGDLS, CDR2 YYNGEE. This CDR3 contains 16 residues. Trimming cost V 3 bases and J 7 bases; bases outside gene matches: 7. The CDR3 spells CASSAGTSGVFNEQFF. The CDR3 nucleotides are TGTGCCAGCAGCGCCGGGACTAGCGGGGTTTTTAATGAGCAGTTCTTC.

This chain uses TRBV4-1 with TRBJ2-1; 7 nucleotides match TRBD2. The CDR3 extends over 16 amino acids. Trimming took 1 base from V and 2 from J; bases not matched to a gene: 5. Germline loops: CDR1 MGHRA, CDR2 YSYEKL. The CDR3 coding sequence is TGCGCCAGCAGCCAAGGAGCGGGGCCACCCTACAATGAGCAGTTCTTC. It is translated as CASSQGAGPPYNEQFF.

V usage is TRBV11-3 and J usage is TRBJ2-7; 8 bases are shared with TRBD1. Germline CDR1 SGHNT, CDR2 YENEEA. CDR3 length equals 15 residues. J lost 0 bases, V lost 3 bases, and 4 bases had no gene match. DNA of the CDR3: TGTGCCAGCAGCTTCGGGACAGGTAGCTCCTACGAGCAGTACTTC. This translates into CASSFGTGSSYEQYF.

J is TRBJ1-1 and V is TRBV19, with D tentatively TRBD1 (5 bases). Germline CDR1 LNHDA, CDR2 SQIVND (reference sequence). Trimming shortened V by 7 bases and J by 6 bases, and 15 bases separated the two germline ends. The CDR3 sequence is 13 residues long. The CDR3 DNA follows: TGTGCCAGTAACAAGGGGCGGGGCGCTGAAGCTTTCTTT. Residues: CASNKGRGAEAFF.

This sequence joins TRBV10-3 and TRBJ1-2; a possible D gene is TRBD1 (6 bases). V was shortened by 2 bases and J by 8 bases, with 15 bases between the two germline ends. Germline V gives CDR1 ENHRY, CDR2 SYGVKD. This CDR3 has 14 residues. The CDR3 DNA sequence: TGTGCCATCAGTGAGGGGGGCTCGGTAGCAGGCTACACCTTC. It is translated as CAISEGGSVAGYTF.

This clone was seen more than once but under ten times. This chain uses TRBV4-2 with TRBJ1-2; D not certain. Deletions cut 0 bases from V and 1 base from J, with 12 bases between. Per the germline V gene, CDR1 is LGHNA and CDR2 is YNFKEQ. The CDR3 has 16 amino acids. The CDR3 protein is CASSQDKTDSNYGYTF. CDR3 in DNA: TGTGCCAGCAGCCAAGATAAAACAGATAGTAACTATGGCTACACCTTC.

The rearrangement links TRBV14 to TRBJ2-3, with unresolved D. The CDR3 sequence is 13 residues long. Trimming removed 1 base at V and 5 bases at J, with 7 bases between. CDR1 is SGHDN, CDR2 FVKESK, per germline. The CDR3 DNA reads as TGTGCCAGCAGCCAAGCCCCAGGAGATACGCAGTATTTT. The encoded protein is CASSQAPGDTQYF.

The chain uses TRBV18 and TRBJ2-5; the D gene is possibly TRBD1 (5 bases). From germline, CDR1 is KGHSH and CDR2 LQKENI. V was clipped by 2 bases and J by 5 bases, with 12 bases between them. This CDR3 is built from 14 residues. CDR3 protein: CASSPVTGSETQYF. The CDR3 DNA follows: TGTGCCAGCTCACCAGTCACAGGATCGGAGACCCAGTACTTC.

This clone is a singleton in its sample. This chain uses TRBV4-3 with TRBJ2-7, with D tentatively TRBD1 (6 bases). Trimming left V 4 bases short and J 6 bases short, with 13 bases between. This CDR3 region has 13 residues. Germline CDR1 reads LGHNA; CDR2 reads YSLEER. The CDR3 region is CASSPDRPTEQYF. The CDR3 region has the DNA TGCGCCAGCAGCCCTGACAGGCCCACCGAGCAGTACTTC.

The rearrangement joins TRBV30 to TRBJ2-7; D remains ambiguous. Trimming cost V 0 bases and J 3 bases, with 9 bases left between them. Germline V gives CDR1 GTSNPN, CDR2 SVGIG (reference sequence). The CDR3 is 13 residues long. For the CDR3, the DNA is TGTGCCTGGAGTGTTAAGTTGAGCTACGAGCAGTACTTC. Its protein product is CAWSVKLSYEQYF.

CDR3: CASSLSFLSYEQFF. As DNA, the CDR3 is TGTGCCAGCAGTTTATCGTTCTTATCCTATGAGCAGTTCTTC. V usage is TRBV27 and J usage is TRBJ2-1; D not certain. V lost 0 bases to trimming and J lost 8 bases, with 11 bases between them. The CDR3 is 14 amino acids. CDR1 is MNHEY and CDR2 is SMNVEV in the germline V gene (reference sequence).

The rearrangement joins TRBV19 to TRBJ1-6; no firm D call. CDR3 length: 13 residues. Trimming stripped 8 bases from V and 7 bases from J, with 12 bases between. Germline lookup yields CDR1 LNHDA and CDR2 SQIVND (reference sequence). The CDR3 nucleotides are TGTGCCAGTGCCAACCCGAGGAATTCACCCCTCCACTTT. Its translation is CASANPRNSPLHF.

The CDR3 DNA is TGTGCCAGTAGTATTTTGAGGGATCAGCCCCAGCATTTT. This gives the protein CASSILRDQPQHF. V is TRBV19 and J is TRBJ1-5; D gene unclear. Trimming shortened V by 3 bases and J by 5 bases, and 8 bases separated the two germline ends. The CDR3 is made up of 13 amino acids. Germline V gives CDR1 LNHDA, CDR2 SQIVND (reference sequence).

This clone showed up just once. The chain has TRBV7-3 and TRBJ2-3; tentatively, D is TRBD2 (6 bases). V lost 1 base, J lost 5 bases, and 7 bases lay in between. CDR3 length equals 13 residues. Germline CDR1 SGHTA, CDR2 FQGTGA. This CDR3 reads CASSLRGEDTQYF. The CDR3 DNA reads TGTGCCAGCAGCTTAAGGGGGGAAGATACGCAGTATTTT.

V usage is TRBV6-5 and J usage is TRBJ2-5, with 7 bases aligning to TRBD1. Germline V gene lookup returns CDR1 MNHEY and CDR2 SVGAGI. With V trimmed by 6 bases and J by 2 bases, 6 bases remained unmatched. The CDR3 runs 14 residues. Here the CDR3 DNA reads TGTGCCAGCAGCCCCGGGACAGAACAAGAGACCCAGTACTTC. Translation: CASSPGTEQETQYF.

This chain uses TRBV5-4 with TRBJ1-2; D is possibly TRBD1 (6 bases). The CDR3 runs 16 residues. The germline V gene has CDR1 SGHNT and CDR2 YYREEE (reference sequence). V was trimmed by 4 bases and J by 2 bases, leaving 18 bases between them. This chain's CDR3 is CASSRAGAGLNYGYTF. The CDR3 DNA is TGTGCCAGCAGCAGGGCGGGGGCAGGGCTCAACTATGGCTACACCTTC.

V is TRBV5-1 and J is TRBJ2-1, with 11 bases aligning to TRBD1. This CDR3 is 15 amino acids long. Germline V gene lookup returns CDR1 SGHRS and CDR2 YFSETQ. With 0 bases clipped from V and 8 bases from J, the junction kept 4 bases outside the gene matches. For the CDR3, the DNA is TGCGCCAGCAGCTTGGCCGGGACAGGGGGGTATGAGCAGTTCTTC. Protein: CASSLAGTGGYEQFF.

The chain is built from TRBV20-1 and TRBJ1-5; 7 nucleotides agree with TRBD1. CDR3 length: 17 amino acids. CDR1 and CDR2 (germline): DFQATT, SNEGSKA (reference sequence). V trimming: 3 bases; J trimming: 0 bases; junction bases outside the gene matches: 11. The CDR3 is CSASLVGDSYSNQPQHF. The CDR3 nucleotides read TGCAGTGCTAGTCTGGTCGGGGACAGCTATAGCAATCAGCCCCAGCATTTT.

The CDR3 loop is CATSRDPESGELFF. The CDR3 bases are TGTGCCACCAGCAGAGATCCGGAGTCCGGGGAGCTGTTTTTT. J is TRBJ2-2 and V is TRBV15, with D uncertain. V was shortened by 0 bases and J by 6 bases, with 8 bases between the two germline ends. Looked up from germline, CDR1 is LNHNV and CDR2 is YYDKDF (reference sequence). CDR3 length equals 14 residues.

A single count supports this clone. This chain connects TRBV4-3 to TRBJ2-3, with D maybe TRBD1 (6 bases). CDR3 length: 15 amino acids. V lost 1 base and J 0 bases, leaving 8 bases between the germline ends. Germline lookup yields CDR1 LGHNA and CDR2 YSLEER. The CDR3 DNA is TGCGCCAGCAGCCAAGTGGGGGCTAGCACAGATACGCAGTATTTT. This codes for CASSQVGASTDTQYF.